Below, 28 T cell receptor beta chains from the same sample are listed, as sequenced in a study of cytomegalovirus exposure and HLA in healthy donors. Primers for the PCR totalled 60 Vbeta and 13 Jbeta. The table came from immunoSEQ multiplex PCR; TCRdb's copy has only in-frame clones and leaves some out. This sample yields about 300,000 clones, of which 80% to 90% are seen a single time; 3.5% to 4.5% belongs to the top ten. Material: PBMCs. Receptors were obtained from a man aged 35-49 years in good health and CMV-seropositive.

J is TRBJ1-4 and V is TRBV28; D gene ambiguous. Trimming left V 5 bases short and J 5 bases short, with 9 bases between. The V gene's germline CDR1 is MDHEN and CDR2 SYDVKM. The CDR3 has 13 residues. The CDR3 DNA sequence: TGTGCCAGCAGTCCGGACTTGAATGAAAAACTGTTTTTT. It is translated as CASSPDLNEKLFF.

This sequence joins TRBV5-1 and TRBJ2-3, with 7 positions matching TRBD1. This CDR3 is 16 amino acids long. J lost 2 bases, V lost 4 bases, and 10 bases had no gene match. Germline CDR1 reads SGHRS; CDR2 reads YFSETQ. The CDR3 coding sequence is TGCGCCAGCAGCCCTCCGACAGGGACCTCCACAGATACGCAGTATTTT. This encodes CASSPPTGTSTDTQYF.

V gene TRBV10-3 combines with J gene TRBJ2-7; 10 bases are a match to TRBD2. The germline V gene has CDR1 ENHRY and CDR2 SYGVKD. The CDR3 sequence is 15 residues long. The V and J ends lost 3 bases and 4 bases, in that order; junction bases with no gene match: 6. The DNA of the CDR3 is TGTGCCATCAGTGACCTAGCGGGAGTAGGGTACGAGCAGTACTTC. Protein product: CAISDLAGVGYEQYF.

This chain joins TRBV7-3 and TRBJ1-1, with D perhaps matching TRBD1 (5 bases). Germline V gene data show CDR1 as SGHTA and CDR2 as FQGTGA. The V end was cut by 5 bases, the J end by 1 base, with 17 bases between. The CDR3 loop spans 16 amino acids. CDR3 coding DNA: TGTGCCAGCAGCCCCCAGCCGCCGACAGCGAACACTGAAGCTTTCTTT. Protein: CASSPQPPTANTEAFF.

The V gene is TRBV28, the J gene TRBJ1-4; 7 bases match TRBD1. The CDR3 consists of 16 residues. With 6 bases clipped from V and 7 bases from J, the junction kept 14 bases outside the gene matches. CDR1 is MDHEN, CDR2 SYDVKM, per germline. The CDR3 loop reads CASSSDDRDGGEKLFF. The CDR3 DNA sequence: TGTGCCAGCAGCTCCGATGACAGGGACGGAGGTGAAAAACTGTTTTTT.

The gene calls are TRBV11-1 and TRBJ2-7; D not certain. CDR1 and CDR2 from the germline V gene are SGHAT and FQDESV (reference sequence). The CDR3 runs to 12 residues. V lost 0 bases, J lost 4 bases, and 4 bases lay in between. In nucleotides, the CDR3 is TGTGCCAGCAGCTTAGCCGGTTACGAGCAGTACTTC. Residues: CASSLAGYEQYF.

The chain couples TRBV11-2 to TRBJ2-5; 12 bases line up with TRBD1. CDR1 and CDR2 from the germline V gene are SGHAT and FQNNGV. This CDR3 spans 17 amino acids. V shed 5 bases, J shed 5 bases, and the junction held 12 bases outside the gene matches. CDR3 DNA sequence: TGTGCCAGCAGCCTATACCCGGGACAGGGGGCTCCGGAGACCCAGTACTTC. Translation gives CASSLYPGQGAPETQYF. Based on the CDR3 plus reference TRBV11-2 and TRBJ2-5, the full variable domain is EAGVAQSPRYKIIEKRQSVAFWCNPISGHATLYWYQQILGQGPKLLIQFQNNGVVDDSQLPKDRFSAERLKGVDSTLKIQPAKLEDSAVYLCASSLYPGQGAPETQYFGPGTRLLVL.

This sequence joins TRBV9 and TRBJ1-4, with a possible D match to TRBD1 (6 bases). Trimming took off 6 bases at V and 7 bases at J, with 19 bases between the two ends. CDR1 is SGDLS, CDR2 YYNGEE, per germline. The CDR3 runs to 15 residues. The CDR3 DNA is TGTGCCAGCACCCTCACCGGGGGGCGCAGTGAAAAACTGTTTTTT. This sequence encodes CASTLTGGRSEKLFF.

This clone was counted only a few times. The rearrangement links TRBV27 to TRBJ2-1, with D unresolved. The CDR3 sequence is 12 residues long. V was cut by 1 base and J by 5 bases, with 3 bases left in between. Germline CDR1 is MNHEY and CDR2 is SMNVEV (reference sequence). This chain's CDR3 is CASSLLDNEQFF. In DNA form, the CDR3 reads TGTGCCAGCAGTTTATTAGACAATGAGCAGTTCTTC.

The chain couples TRBV7-3 to TRBJ2-1; possibly TRBD2 for D (5 bases). This CDR3 spans 16 amino acids. CDR1 is SGHTA and CDR2 is FQGTGA in the germline V gene. V dropped 5 bases and J dropped 4 bases, with 18 bases sitting between them. CDR3 bases: TGTGCCAGCAGCCAGGAAATCGGACTCGCTTACAATGAGCAGTTCTTC. It specifies CASSQEIGLAYNEQFF.

The genes are TRBV19 and TRBJ1-1, with 8 bases aligning to TRBD1. V shed 5 bases, J shed 3 bases, and the junction held 8 bases outside the gene matches. Germline-derived CDR1 and CDR2 are LNHDA and SQIVND (reference sequence). This CDR3 contains 15 residues. The DNA for the CDR3 is TGTGCCAGTAGTCCCGGACAGGGCGCCGACACTGAAGCTTTCTTT. It codes for CASSPGQGADTEAFF.

In its sample, this clone was seen a few times. The chain recombines TRBV7-9 with TRBJ1-1; D ambiguous. Germline-derived CDR1 and CDR2 are SEHNR and FQNEAQ (reference sequence). This CDR3 region has 13 residues. Deletions cut 5 bases from V and 6 bases from J, with 13 bases between. CDR3 coding DNA: TGTGCCAGCAGCCCGCTTTTAACAGCTGAAGCTTTCTTT. Amino acids: CASSPLLTAEAFF.

With respect to this clone: One end of the junction fails to match germline, which may point to a read error. The chain couples TRBV4-1 to TRBJ2-7; 9 bases fit TRBD2. CDR3 size: 13 residues. Germline V gene data show CDR1 as MGHRA and CDR2 as YSYEKL. DNA of the CDR3: TGCGCCAGCAGCCAAGATCCTAGCGGGACTAAGGGGTTC. Translated: CASSQDPSGTKGF.

This chain uses TRBV10-3 with TRBJ1-1, with D possibly being TRBD1 (5 bases). CDR1 is ENHRY and CDR2 is SYGVKD in the germline V gene. This CDR3 is built from 15 residues. Trimming removed 6 bases at V and 1 base at J, with 15 bases between. CDR3 residues: CAISPSMGGNTEAFF. CDR3 DNA sequence: TGTGCCATCAGCCCTTCGATGGGGGGGAACACTGAAGCTTTCTTT.

The chain recombines TRBV4-2 with TRBJ2-2, with D possibly TRBD2 on 5 matching bases. This CDR3 region has 14 residues. Per the germline V gene, CDR1 is LGHNA and CDR2 is YNFKEQ. Trimming pared 0 bases from V and 7 bases from J, leaving 9 bases between. This chain's CDR3 is CASSQEGEGGELFF. The CDR3 DNA sequence: TGTGCCAGCAGCCAAGAGGGAGAGGGCGGGGAGCTGTTTTTT.

Details on this clone: The same CDR3 can be traced to other DNA sequences in this sample. The V and J genes are TRBV7-9 and TRBJ1-1; D is undetermined. The germline V and J ends were trimmed by 5 bases and 1 base, with 8 bases remaining between them. CDR1 is SEHNR, CDR2 FQNEAQ, per germline (reference sequence). The CDR3 length is 13 residues. CDR3 amino acids: CASSPTENTEAFF. CDR3 DNA sequence: TGTGCCAGCAGCCCTACAGAGAACACTGAAGCTTTCTTT.

The gene calls are TRBV7-8 and TRBJ2-3; tentative D call: TRBD2 (6 bases). Germline CDR1 is SGHVS and CDR2 is FQNEAQ. V lost 4 bases, J lost 0 bases, and 14 bases lay in between. The CDR3 loop spans 16 amino acids. The CDR3 bases are TGTGCCAGCAGCTCAGGGACTGGGACTAGCACAGATACGCAGTATTTT. This gives the protein CASSSGTGTSTDTQYF.

V gene TRBV6-4 combines with J gene TRBJ1-1; the D gene is possibly TRBD1 (6 bases). From germline, CDR1 is MRHNA and CDR2 SNTAGT. The V end was cut by 11 bases, the J end by 6 bases, with 22 bases between. The CDR3 sequence is 14 residues long. The CDR3 DNA follows: TGTGCCGGACGATGGGGCCAGGGGCGGGCTGAAGCTTTCTTT. Translating it yields CAGRWGQGRAEAFF.

In its sample, this clone was seen once. The chain carries TRBV7-9 and TRBJ1-1, with D unresolved. Trimming stripped 1 base from V and 6 bases from J, with 15 bases between. Germline loops: CDR1 SEHNR, CDR2 FQNEAQ (reference sequence). This CDR3 has 15 residues. The CDR3: CASSLVAGNFAEAFF. The CDR3 DNA reads as TGTGCCAGCAGCTTAGTTGCCGGGAACTTCGCTGAAGCTTTCTTT.

This chain links TRBV19 with TRBJ2-7; D is undetermined. Germline lookup yields CDR1 LNHDA and CDR2 SQIVND (reference sequence). CDR3 size: 14 residues. Trimming cost V 5 bases and J 0 bases, with 11 bases left between them. This CDR3 reads CASSSSVNSYEQYF. The DNA of the CDR3 is TGTGCCAGTAGTTCCTCAGTGAACTCCTACGAGCAGTACTTC. Variable domain in full (rest from reference TRBV19 and TRBJ2-7): DGGITQSPKYLFRKEGQNVTLSCEQNLNHDAMYWYRQDPGQGLRLIYYSQIVNDFQKGDIAEGYSVSREKKESFPLTVTSAQKNPTAFYLCASSSSVNSYEQYFGPGTRLTVT.

V and J are TRBV5-1 and TRBJ2-1; 9 bases are a match to TRBD2. The J segment lost 4 bases and the V segment lost 3 bases, leaving 5 bases of the junction unmatched. The CDR3 contains 15 residues. The V gene's germline CDR1 is SGHRS and CDR2 YFSETQ. In nucleotides, the CDR3 is TGCGCCAGCAGCTCGGTCGCGGGAGGGTACAATGAGCAGTTCTTC. It translates to CASSSVAGGYNEQFF.

Worth noting for this clone: This sample includes further DNA sequences coding for the same CDR3. This chain links TRBV18 with TRBJ2-3, with 12 nucleotides matching TRBD2. Germline V gives CDR1 KGHSH, CDR2 LQKENI. The CDR3 spans 16 residues. J was trimmed by 3 bases and V by 0 bases; bases with no gene match: 1. The CDR3 nucleotides are TGTGCCAGCTCACCACCGACTAGCGGGAGAACAGATACGCAGTATTTT. Translation gives CASSPPTSGRTDTQYF.

V and J are TRBV9 and TRBJ2-1; TRBD2 might be the D (6 bases). Germline lookup yields CDR1 SGDLS and CDR2 YYNGEE. V shed 0 bases and J shed 8 bases, with 18 bases lying between them. CDR3 length: 16 residues. In DNA, the CDR3 is TGTGCCAGCAGCGTAGGCATTAGCGGTACCAACGATGAGCAGTTCTTC. Residues: CASSVGISGTNDEQFF.

CDR3 protein: CASIRDRGGIYNSPLHF. As DNA, the CDR3 is TGTGCCAGCATCAGGGACAGGGGGGGGATCTATAATTCACCCCTCCACTTT. The rearrangement uses TRBV28 and TRBJ1-6; TRBD1 matches at 11 bases. The V gene end was trimmed by 7 bases and the J gene end by 3 bases; junction bases not matched to a gene: 8. The CDR3 loop spans 17 amino acids. In germline, CDR1 is MDHEN, CDR2 SYDVKM.

The chain has TRBV28 and TRBJ1-2; D not certain. The CDR3 covers 14 residues. Germline CDR1 reads MDHEN; CDR2 reads SYDVKM. Trimming removed 7 bases at V and 2 bases at J, with 14 bases between. CDR3 coding DNA: TGTGCCAGCAAAAGTCCAGAACACAACTATGGCTACACCTTC. Translated: CASKSPEHNYGYTF.

The CDR3 sequence: CASSYSEGYEQYF. The CDR3 nucleotides read TGTGCCAGCAGTTACTCGGAGGGCTACGAGCAGTACTTC. The rearrangement links TRBV6-6 to TRBJ2-7, with D possibly TRBD2 on 6 matching bases. Germline V CDR1 and CDR2: MNHNY, SVGAGI (reference sequence). The CDR3 runs 13 residues. V was cut by 0 bases and J by 3 bases, with 6 bases left in between.

Turning to this clone: The junction departs from the called germline gene at one end, perhaps through a read error. V and J are TRBV7-7 and TRBJ2-5, with D perhaps matching TRBD1 (7 bases). The CDR3 consists of 15 residues. Germline lookup yields CDR1 SSHAT and CDR2 FNYEAQ (reference sequence). As DNA, the CDR3 is TGTGCTAGCAGCTTTGGAGGAGGGGGCAGGGAGACCCAGTACTTC. Its protein is CASSFGGGGRETQYF. The entire variable domain, with the rest obtained from reference TRBV7-7 and TRBJ2-5, is as follows: GAGVSQSPRYKVTKRGQDVTLRCDPISSHATLYWYQQALGQGPEFLTYFNYEAQPDKSGLPSDRFSAERPEGSISTLTIQRTEQRDSAMYRCASSFGGGGRETQYFGPGTRLLVL.

The CDR3 DNA sequence: TGCAGCGTTGAAGCTAGCGGATTCACAGATACGCAGTATTTT. It translates to CSVEASGFTDTQYF. This rearrangement joins TRBV29-1 to TRBJ2-3, with 7 nucleotides matching TRBD2. The CDR3 totals 14 residues. Germline values: CDR1 SQVTM, CDR2 ANQGSEA. V lost 1 base, J lost 2 bases, and 3 bases stayed unmatched.